These T cell receptor beta chains were read from a single sample in a study of T-cell memory formation after mild COVID-19. Each CDR3 protein is one row after TCRdb ran MiXCR on the 5' RACE reads. Of about 430,000 distinct CDR3 sequences in the sample, 24% were seen once. The sequenced sample consisted of PBMCs or a T cell subset sorted from them (not recorded which). These receptors were collected from an adult woman who had mild COVID-19 (a few samples of this study predate the infection). Cell type and time point are not known. The CDR3 runs from the conserved cysteine through the conserved F or W. Fields, in order: J gene, D gene, clone size, V gene, CDR3 DNA, CDR3 protein. The D gene is left open where the match is weak. For some rows the clone size is stated as once, few or many, or as a class when expanded; others skip it.

>TRBJ2-1|TRBD2|.|TRBV6-2/TRBV6-3
TGTGCCAGCAGTTACGAGCGGGGGAACGTGTACAATGAGCAGTTCTTC
CASSYERGNVYNEQFF
>TRBJ2-5|.|few|TRBV19
TGTGCCAGTAGAAGCGGGTCCACGGGGGGCCTGACCCAGTACTTC
CASRSGSTGGLTQYF
>TRBJ1-1|.|once|TRBV18
TGTGCCAGCTTCTCCGGGGGGGAAGGAGCTGAAGCTTTCTTT
CASFSGGEGAEAFF
>TRBJ2-7|TRBD2|few|TRBV2
TGTGCCAGCACTCTGAAAGCAGGGACTAGCGGGGCTTACGAGCAGTACTTC
CASTLKAGTSGAYEQYF
>TRBJ1-5|TRBD1|.|TRBV10-3
TGTGCCATCAGTACGACAGGGTACAATCAGCCCCAGCATTTT
CAISTTGYNQPQHF
>TRBJ1-2|.|few|TRBV7-9
TGTGCCAGCAGCTCCTCGCCAAGGGATTGGTATGGCTACACCTTC
CASSSSPRDWYGYTF
>TRBJ2-7|.|.|TRBV11-2
TGTGCCAGCAGTTATGGAGGGGACGAGCAGTACTTC
CASSYGGDEQYF
>TRBJ1-1|.|few|TRBV12-3/TRBV12-4
TGTGCCAGCAGTTTGGTTCCTCTCGAGTCCACTGAAGCTTTCTTT
CASSLVPLESTEAFF
>TRBJ2-3|.|.|TRBV4-3
TGCGCCAGCAGCCAAGGGGACGGGACAGATACGCAGTATTTT
CASSQGDGTDTQYF
>TRBJ2-1|.|.|TRBV10-3
TGTGCCTCGGGGAGGATCGACGGTGAGCAGTTCTTC
CASGRIDGEQFF
>TRBJ1-2|TRBD1|.|TRBV7-8
TGTGCCAGCAGCCGAATACAGGGGGACTATGGCTACACCTTC
CASSRIQGDYGYTF
>TRBJ2-3|.|.|TRBV24-1
TGTGCCACCAGTGACCGAGGGACACCTAGCACAGATACGCAGTATTTT
CATSDRGTPSTDTQYF
>TRBJ1-6|.|.|TRBV11-2
TGTGCCAGCAGCTTAGTGGCCGGGGGCTCTTATAATTCACCCCTCCACTTT
CASSLVAGGSYNSPLHF
>TRBJ2-3|.|.|TRBV18
TGTGCCAGCTCACAAGAGGGAGCAAGCACAGATACGCAGTATTTT
CASSQEGASTDTQYF
>TRBJ2-5|.|many|TRBV18
TGTGCCAGCTCTCCCCGACGGGCGTCCGAGACCCAGTACTTC
CASSPRRASETQYF
>TRBJ1-3|.|.|TRBV3-1
TGTGCCAGCAGCCAGTCGCCAGGAGACACCATATATTTT
CASSQSPGDTIYF
>TRBJ2-7|TRBD1|few|TRBV7-9
TGTGCCAGCAGCTTAGGGACAGGGGTTCGCTACGAGCAGTACTTC
CASSLGTGVRYEQYF
>TRBJ2-3|TRBD2|few|TRBV29-1
TGCAGCGTTGGCGGGGCTAGCGGGAGAGGTACGCAGTATTTT
CSVGGASGRGTQYF
>TRBJ2-1|.|few|TRBV20-1
TGCAGTGCTAGAGATCAGGAGCGGTTGAGCTCCTACAATGAGCAGTTCTTC
CSARDQERLSSYNEQFF
>TRBJ2-1|TRBD2|.|TRBV11-3
TGTGCCAGCAGCTTCGGGGCCGGACTAGCGGGAGAAGAGCAGTTCTTC
CASSFGAGLAGEEQFF
>TRBJ1-1|.|.|TRBV4-3
TGCGCCAGCAGCCAAGATGCGGGGTGGGACACTGAAGCTTTCTTT
CASSQDAGWDTEAFF
>TRBJ2-5|.|few|TRBV12-3/TRBV12-4
TGTGCCAGCAGTAAAGGGGTAGGAGAGACCCAGTACTTC
CASSKGVGETQYF
>TRBJ1-1|.|few|TRBV5-4
TGTGCCAGCAGATCACCTACCCCGAACACTGAAGCTTTCTTT
CASRSPTPNTEAFF
>TRBJ2-2|.|.|TRBV12-3/TRBV12-4
TGTGCCAGCAGTCCCCACGGTAGGCCCCCTAACACCGGGGAGCTGTTTTTT
CASSPHGRPPNTGELFF
>TRBJ2-4|.|few|TRBV11-1
TGTGCCAGCAGCTTAGCTGAACTTAGCAAAAACATTCAGTACTTC
CASSLAELSKNIQYF
>TRBJ2-5|TRBD1|few|TRBV27
TGTGCCAGCAGCAACCCCGGGACAGGGCCTCATGTGGAAGAGACCCAGTACTTC
CASSNPGTGPHVEETQYF
>TRBJ2-1|.|.|TRBV20-1
TGCAGTGCTAGAGATGCCTACCGGGGCGATGAGCAGTTCTTC
CSARDAYRGDEQFF
>TRBJ1-2|.|.|TRBV12-3/TRBV12-4
TGTGCCAGCAGCCGAGGCGGGACACCAGCGGGGGGTGGCTACACCTTC
CASSRGGTPAGGGYTF
>TRBJ2-7|.|few|TRBV6-5
TGTGCCAGCAGCCGACAGGTTTTTAACGAGCAGTACTTC
CASSRQVFNEQYF
>TRBJ2-3|TRBD2|few|TRBV12-3/TRBV12-4
TGTGCCAGCAGTTTAGAGGCCCTAGCGGGGCACACAGATACGCAGTATTTT
CASSLEALAGHTDTQYF
>TRBJ2-1|.|few|TRBV12-3/TRBV12-4
TGTGCCAGCAGCACCGCCAGGGCCTACAATGAGCAGTTCTTC
CASSTARAYNEQFF
>TRBJ1-1|.|.|TRBV5-5
TGTGCCAGCAGTCTCACTTCAGGGGCCCTGCTGGACACTGAAGCTTTCTTT
CASSLTSGALLDTEAFF
>TRBJ2-1|TRBD2|.|TRBV7-9
TGTGCCATTGGACTAGCGGGATTGGGTGAGCAGTTCTTC
CAIGLAGLGEQFF